The T cell receptor (beta chain) under discussion was sequenced for a study of spatial heterogeneity in lung cancer. Study-wide findings and caveats: One measure, the expanded intratumoral alpha and beta TCR count, tracked tumor mutation counts.

Each CDR3 protein gets one entry after TCRdb re-called the 5' RACE reads with MiXCR. The sample lists about 27,000 distinct CDR3 sequences, roughly 6.9% occurring once. This clonotype has a handful of counts. Its matching antigen is unknown. Germline V gene sequence: CDR1 SGDLS, CDR2 YYNGEE. V lost 3 bases to trimming and J lost 10 bases; unmatched junction nucleotides: 17. There are 18 residues in the CDR3. The time point denotes: sample taken at primary tumor resection. Samples were donated by 72 untreated early-stage non-small cell lung cancer patients. The receptor was derived from a male donor with early-stage non-small cell lung cancer. The sequenced sample was lung tumor tissue, obtained at surgery. The rearrangement joins TRBV9 to TRBJ2-4; TRBD2 matches 12 bases. The CDR3 DNA reads as TGTGCCAGCAGCGACGACTCAGGGATCACTAGCGGGGGGCGAATTCAGTACTTC. Translated: CASSDDSGITSGGRIQYF.